The next 20 T cell receptor beta chains were all read from a single sample in a study of T cell responses to AZD1222 COVID-19 vaccine. Here immunoSEQ multiplex PCR was the method, and the copy in TCRdb shows in-frame clones only, minus some. The sample includes more than 150,000 clones, 88% of them seen just once. The specimen comprised peripheral blood, sampled on day 0 of AZD1222 vaccination. The source is an adult in good health.

This rearrangement joins TRBV6-1 to TRBJ2-1; 11 bases match TRBD2. J gave up 4 bases and V 10 bases, and 3 bases lay outside the gene matches. The CDR3 sequence is 13 residues long. Germline assignment: CDR1 MNHNS and CDR2 SASEGT. The CDR3 sequence is CAIRLAGYNEQFF. In DNA, the CDR3 is TGTGCCATCCGACTAGCGGGATACAATGAGCAGTTCTTC.

V and J are TRBV28 and TRBJ2-1; 11 bases are shared with TRBD2. V was pared by 2 bases and J by 8 bases, with 8 bases of the junction left unmatched. CDR1 and CDR2 from the germline V gene are MDHEN and SYDVKM. The CDR3 runs to 16 residues. Here the CDR3 reads CASSLELAGARDEQFF. The CDR3 DNA reads as TGTGCCAGCAGTTTAGAACTAGCGGGGGCTAGGGATGAGCAGTTCTTC.

The count of this clone is one. The chain's CDR3 is CATSGGQGAREQYF. DNA of the CDR3: TGTGCCACCAGCGGGGGACAGGGGGCGCGCGAGCAGTACTTC. The chain recombines TRBV15 with TRBJ2-7; 12 nucleotides agree with TRBD1. This CDR3 spans 14 amino acids. From germline, CDR1 is LNHNV and CDR2 YYDKDF (reference sequence). Trimming took 5 bases from V and 6 from J; bases not matched to a gene: 5.

V gene TRBV30 combines with J gene TRBJ1-6; D unclear. V lost 7 bases to trimming and J lost 11 bases, with 15 bases between them. The CDR3 has 12 amino acids. Per the germline V gene, CDR1 is GTSNPN and CDR2 is SVGIG (reference sequence). The CDR3 DNA follows: TGTGCCTCGAACGGACCTAGCGCACCCCTCCACTTT. Translation: CASNGPSAPLHF.

The rearrangement joins TRBV19 to TRBJ1-6, with D hard to call. The CDR3 loop spans 13 amino acids. From germline, CDR1 is LNHDA and CDR2 SQIVND (reference sequence). V was clipped by 8 bases and J by 9 bases, with 14 bases between them. CDR3 amino acids: CASADQDGSPLHF. In DNA form, the CDR3 reads TGTGCCAGTGCGGATCAGGACGGTTCACCCCTCCACTTT. Filled out from reference TRBV19 and TRBJ1-6, the complete variable domain reads DGGITQSPKYLFRKEGQNVTLSCEQNLNHDAMYWYRQDPGQGLRLIYYSQIVNDFQKGDIAEGYSVSREKKESFPLTVTSAQKNPTAFYLCASADQDGSPLHFGNGTRLTVT.

The chain couples TRBV6-1 to TRBJ1-3, with D hard to call. CDR1 is MNHNS, CDR2 SASEGT, per germline. The CDR3 spans 13 residues. Trimming pared 5 bases from V and 15 bases from J, leaving 20 bases between. The DNA for the CDR3 is TGTGCCAGCAGTCCTCAGAAGGGCTTGGAGGCATATTTT. It yields the protein CASSPQKGLEAYF.

This sequence joins TRBV7-2 and TRBJ1-1; D not certain. The V end was cut by 1 base, the J end by 1 base, with 10 bases between. CDR1 is SGHTA and CDR2 is FQGNSA in the germline V gene. The length of the CDR3 is 15 residues. Written as DNA, the CDR3 is TGTGCCAGCAGCTTAGGTCCCAGGACGAACACTGAAGCTTTCTTT. Translating it yields CASSLGPRTNTEAFF.

The J gene is TRBJ2-3, the V gene TRBV5-1, with a tentative D call TRBD2 (6 bases). The germline gives CDR1 SGHRS, CDR2 YFSETQ. The ends were cut back, 7 bases at V and 3 bases at J, with 15 bases in the middle. This CDR3 is 14 amino acids long. The CDR3 reads CASQRVIGTDTQYF. The CDR3 region has the DNA TGCGCCAGCCAGCGGGTAATTGGGACAGATACGCAGTATTTT. Using reference TRBV5-1 and TRBJ2-3 for the parts outside the CDR3, the full variable domain is KAGVTQTPRYLIKTRGQQVTLSCSPISGHRSVSWYQQTPGQGLQFLFEYFSETQRNKGNFPGRFSGRQFSNSRSEMNVSTLELGDSALYLCASQRVIGTDTQYFGPGTRLTVL.

Written as DNA, the CDR3 is TGTGCCAGCACATCAGGGGACCGTTTCGGCTACACCTTC. This translates into CASTSGDRFGYTF. The V and J genes are TRBV9 and TRBJ1-2, with D perhaps matching TRBD1 (6 bases). This CDR3 spans 13 amino acids. The V and J ends lost 6 bases and 8 bases respectively, with 17 bases between them. CDR1 is SGDLS, CDR2 YYNGEE, per germline.

This chain uses TRBV3-1 (or the pseudogene TRBV3-2) with TRBJ1-5; perhaps TRBD1 as D (6 bases). Trimming stripped 0 bases from V and 0 bases from J, with 18 bases between. CDR1 LGHDT and CDR2 YNNKEL come from the germline V gene (reference sequence). CDR3 length: 19 amino acids. The CDR3 loop reads CASSQDLTGEGDSNQPQHF. The CDR3 DNA reads as TGTGCCAGCAGCCAAGATCTGACTGGGGAGGGGGATAGCAATCAGCCCCAGCATTTT.

The chain links TRBV28 to TRBJ1-3; no firm D call. Germline V gene lookup returns CDR1 MDHEN and CDR2 SYDVKM. Trimming left V 5 bases short and J 0 bases short, with 20 bases between. The length of the CDR3 is 18 residues. The CDR3 reads CASSIPVGPSSSGNTIYF. In DNA form, the CDR3 reads TGTGCCAGCAGTATACCCGTCGGGCCCTCAAGCTCTGGAAACACCATATATTTT.

V usage is TRBV19 and J usage is TRBJ2-3; D not resolved. With 0 bases removed from V and 2 bases from J, the gap between germline ends came to 6 bases. Per germline, CDR1 LNHDA and CDR2 SQIVND (reference sequence). This CDR3 is built from 14 residues. The CDR3 DNA reads TGTGCCAGTAGTATAGACAGCAACACAGATACGCAGTATTTT. This gives the protein CASSIDSNTDTQYF.

The V call is TRBV11-3, the J call TRBJ2-2; D uncertain. The CDR3 extends over 12 amino acids. Trimming shortened V by 5 bases and J by 4 bases, and 5 bases separated the two germline ends. Per the germline V gene, CDR1 is SGHNT and CDR2 is YENEEA. The CDR3 DNA is TGTGCCAGCAGCATATCCACCGGGGAGCTGTTTTTT. Translated: CASSISTGELFF. Complete variable domain (other parts from reference TRBV11-3 and TRBJ2-2): EAGVVQSPRYKIIEKKQPVAFWCNPISGHNTLYWYLQNLGQGPELLIRYENEEAVDDSQLPKDRFSAERLKGVDSTLKIQPAELGDSAVYLCASSISTGELFFGEGSRLTVL.

V gene TRBV9 combines with J gene TRBJ1-4; D perhaps matches TRBD1 (5 bases). CDR1 is SGDLS and CDR2 is YYNGEE in the germline V gene. Trimming pared 0 bases from V and 8 bases from J, leaving 11 bases between. This CDR3 comprises 14 residues. The CDR3 region is CASSVGGNREKLFF. For the CDR3, the DNA is TGTGCCAGCAGCGTAGGGGGGAATAGAGAAAAACTGTTTTTT.

Worth noting for this clone: In the same sample, other DNA sequences code for this CDR3. The CDR3 reads CASSFQGAHGYTF. CDR3 nucleotides: TGTGCCAGCAGTTTCCAGGGGGCCCATGGCTACACCTTC. The chain couples TRBV28 to TRBJ1-2, with 8 positions matching TRBD1. V dropped 3 bases and J dropped 6; count of bases not matched to a gene: 3. Per germline, CDR1 MDHEN and CDR2 SYDVKM. The CDR3 has 13 amino acids.

The rearrangement links TRBV7-3 to TRBJ2-3; D not certain. There are 13 residues in the CDR3. CDR1 SGHTA and CDR2 FQGTGA come from the germline V gene. V was cut by 5 bases and J by 4 bases, with 10 bases left in between. CDR3 coding DNA: TGTGCCAGCAGCCCCCTAGGCGCAGATACGCAGTATTTT. This sequence encodes CASSPLGADTQYF. Supplemented by reference TRBV7-3 and TRBJ2-3, the full variable domain reads GAGVSQTPSNKVTEKGKYVELRCDPISGHTALYWYRQSLGQGPEFLIYFQGTGAADDSGLPNDRFFAVRPEGSVSTLKIQRTERGDSAVYLCASSPLGADTQYFGPGTRLTVL.

V usage is TRBV5-1 and J usage is TRBJ2-4, with D unresolved. V shed 4 bases and J shed 3 bases, with 14 bases lying between them. The CDR3 runs 15 residues. Germline assignment: CDR1 SGHRS and CDR2 YFSETQ. As DNA, the CDR3 is TGCGCCAGCAGCCCCACGGAAGGGTACAAAAACATTCAGTACTTC. Protein: CASSPTEGYKNIQYF.

The chain is built from TRBV10-2 and TRBJ1-1, with D maybe TRBD1 (5 bases). Trimming took off 7 bases at V and 5 bases at J, with 14 bases between the two ends. CDR1 and CDR2 from the germline V gene are WSHSY and SAAADI. The CDR3 has 13 amino acids. The DNA for the CDR3 is TGCGCCAGCAAGGGGCAGGGAGTTACTGAAGCTTTCTTT. It translates to CASKGQGVTEAFF.

The chain recombines TRBV19 with TRBJ2-7; the D is unclear. CDR1 LNHDA and CDR2 SQIVND come from the germline V gene (reference sequence). The CDR3 covers 12 residues. V was cut by 4 bases and J by 3 bases, with 7 bases left in between. CDR3 protein: CASSSSFYEQYF. CDR3 nucleotide sequence: TGTGCCAGTAGTAGTTCCTTCTACGAGCAGTACTTC.

This clone was seen a few times. The chain carries TRBV4-1 and TRBJ1-2, with D possibly being TRBD1 (5 bases). Trimming pared 1 base from V and 0 bases from J, leaving 9 bases between. This CDR3 has 15 residues. Germline lookup yields CDR1 MGHRA and CDR2 YSYEKL. This chain's CDR3 is CASSQGGFSNYGYTF. In DNA form, the CDR3 reads TGCGCCAGCAGCCAAGGGGGGTTTTCTAACTATGGCTACACCTTC.